This T cell receptor beta chain was profiled in a study of tissue T cells after allogeneic stem cell transplantation. This clone turned up a few times. The CDR3 is 13 amino acids. Germline CDR1 is SQVTM and CDR2 is ANQGSEA. Unmatched junction bases numbered 8, after V lost 8 bases and J lost 2 bases. This table comes from immunoSEQ multiplex PCR, and its TCRdb copy is limited to in-frame clones, with some not included. Among more than 7,500 clones listed, 50% to 70% were seen once. The sample was tissue from the ileum, taken at autopsy. The TCR sequence derives from a woman aged 18-55 years with breast cancer. The rearrangement uses TRBV29-1 and TRBJ2-5; 7 bases map to TRBD2. The CDR3 is CSLGPSGQETQYF. CDR3 coding DNA: TGCAGCCTGGGGCCTAGCGGACAAGAGACCCAGTACTTC.